This T cell receptor beta chain is drawn from a study of T cells in lung cancer brain metastases. The overall study: About 85% of the 20 patients had smoked, with a median of about 38 pack-years. Between primary and metastasis resection, about 90% of the roughly 20 patients were untreated.

Remarks on this clone: Its antigen is still unknown.

Germline V CDR1 and CDR2: MNHNS, SASEGT. Trimming removed 3 bases at V and 3 bases at J, with 15 bases between. CDR3 length: 16 amino acids. Produced via immunoSEQ multiplex PCR; TCRdb's table is partial and in-frame only. This table holds under 2,500 clones, around 93% found once. Study-level results: Few clones were shared between paired lesions (mean Morisita around 0.2); most were lesion-specific.

Source material: tumor tissue from the primary lung tumor. This receptor was obtained from a woman aged 30 to 39 with non-small cell lung cancer. The chain employs TRBV6-1 and TRBJ1-5; D possibly corresponds to TRBD1 (6 bases). The CDR3 sequence: CASSEGAGGTNQPQHF. The DNA for the CDR3 is TGTGCCAGCAGTGAGGGAGCGGGGGGCACCAATCAGCCCCAGCATTTT.